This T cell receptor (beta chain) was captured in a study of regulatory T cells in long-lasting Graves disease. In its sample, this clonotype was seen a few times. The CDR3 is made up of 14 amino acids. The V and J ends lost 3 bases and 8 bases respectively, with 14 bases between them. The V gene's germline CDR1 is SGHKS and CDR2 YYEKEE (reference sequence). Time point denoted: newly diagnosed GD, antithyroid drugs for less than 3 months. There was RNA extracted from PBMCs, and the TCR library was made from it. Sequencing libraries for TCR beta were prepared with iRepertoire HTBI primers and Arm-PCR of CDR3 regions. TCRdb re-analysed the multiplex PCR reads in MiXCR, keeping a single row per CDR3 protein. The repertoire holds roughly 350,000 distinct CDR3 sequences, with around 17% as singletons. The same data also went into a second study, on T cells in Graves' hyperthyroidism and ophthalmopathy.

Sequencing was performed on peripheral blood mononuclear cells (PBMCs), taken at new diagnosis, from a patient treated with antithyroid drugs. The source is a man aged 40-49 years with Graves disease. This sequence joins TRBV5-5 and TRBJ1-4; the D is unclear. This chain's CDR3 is CASSYVIPGEKLFF. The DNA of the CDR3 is TGTGCCAGCAGCTACGTGATCCCTGGCGAAAAACTGTTTTTT.